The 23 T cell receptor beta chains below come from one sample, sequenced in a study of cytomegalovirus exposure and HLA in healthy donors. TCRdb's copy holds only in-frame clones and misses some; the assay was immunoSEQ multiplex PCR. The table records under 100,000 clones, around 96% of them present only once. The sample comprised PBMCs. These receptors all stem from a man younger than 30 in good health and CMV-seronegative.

The CDR3 loop is CASSHPKGGGGRDYGYTF. CDR3 coding DNA: TGCGCCAGCAGCCACCCAAAGGGGGGGGGCGGGAGAGATTATGGCTACACCTTC. The chain joins TRBV4-1 to TRBJ1-2, with D maybe TRBD1 (6 bases). Per germline, CDR1 MGHRA and CDR2 YSYEKL. The CDR3 consists of 18 residues. Trimming removed 3 bases from V and 5 bases from J, with 25 bases in between.

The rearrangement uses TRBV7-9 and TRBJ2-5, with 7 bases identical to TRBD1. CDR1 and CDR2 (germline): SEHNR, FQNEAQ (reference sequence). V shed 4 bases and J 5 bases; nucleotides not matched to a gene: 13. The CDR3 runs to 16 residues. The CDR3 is CASSSTDRPDRETQYF. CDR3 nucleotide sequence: TGTGCCAGCAGCTCAACGGACAGGCCCGACCGGGAGACCCAGTACTTC.

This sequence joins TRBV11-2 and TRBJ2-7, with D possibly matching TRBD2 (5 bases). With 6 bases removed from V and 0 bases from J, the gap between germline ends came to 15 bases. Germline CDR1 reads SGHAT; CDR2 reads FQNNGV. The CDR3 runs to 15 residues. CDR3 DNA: TGTGCCAGCAGTCTGGCTGGTAGCGCCTCCTACGAGCAGTACGTC. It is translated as CASSLAGSASYEQYV.

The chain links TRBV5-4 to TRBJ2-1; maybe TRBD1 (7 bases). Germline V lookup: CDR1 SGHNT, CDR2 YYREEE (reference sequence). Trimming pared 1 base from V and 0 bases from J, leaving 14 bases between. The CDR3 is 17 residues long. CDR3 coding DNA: TGTGCCAGCAGCTTGAGCTACAGGGGAGGCTCCTACAATGAGCAGTTCTTC. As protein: CASSLSYRGGSYNEQFF.

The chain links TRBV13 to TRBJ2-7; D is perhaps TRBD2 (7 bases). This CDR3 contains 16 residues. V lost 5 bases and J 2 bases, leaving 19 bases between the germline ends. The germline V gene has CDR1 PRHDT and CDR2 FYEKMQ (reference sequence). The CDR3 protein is CASSPEGKRDTYEQYF. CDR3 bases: TGTGCCAGCAGCCCCGAAGGAAAGCGGGACACCTACGAGCAGTACTTC.

The CDR3 DNA reads TGTGCCTGGAGTGTCGACTCCTTCACCGGGGAGCTGTTTTTT. This codes for CAWSVDSFTGELFF. The rearrangement joins TRBV30 to TRBJ2-2; D call uncertain. In germline, CDR1 is GTSNPN, CDR2 SVGIG (reference sequence). V dropped 0 bases and J dropped 4 bases, with 9 bases sitting between them. The CDR3 runs to 14 residues. Supplemented by reference TRBV30 and TRBJ2-2, the full variable domain reads SQTIHQWPATLVQPVGSPLSLECTVEGTSNPNLYWYRQAAGRGLQLLFYSVGIGQISSEVPQNLSASRPQDRQFILSSKKLLLSDSGFYLCAWSVDSFTGELFFGEGSRLTVL.

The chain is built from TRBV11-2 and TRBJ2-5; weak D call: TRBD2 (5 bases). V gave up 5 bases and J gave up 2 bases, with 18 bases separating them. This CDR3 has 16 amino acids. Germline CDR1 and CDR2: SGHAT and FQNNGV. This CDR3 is CASSLGVGRVQETQYF. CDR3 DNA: TGTGCCAGCAGCCTCGGGGTAGGGCGGGTACAAGAGACCCAGTACTTC.

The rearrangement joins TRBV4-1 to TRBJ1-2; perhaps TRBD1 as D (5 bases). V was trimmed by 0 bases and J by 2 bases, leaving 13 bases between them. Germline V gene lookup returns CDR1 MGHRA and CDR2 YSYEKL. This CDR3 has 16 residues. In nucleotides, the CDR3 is TGCGCCAGCAGCCAAGACTGGGGCGGCAGGAACTATGGCTACACCTTC. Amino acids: CASSQDWGGRNYGYTF.

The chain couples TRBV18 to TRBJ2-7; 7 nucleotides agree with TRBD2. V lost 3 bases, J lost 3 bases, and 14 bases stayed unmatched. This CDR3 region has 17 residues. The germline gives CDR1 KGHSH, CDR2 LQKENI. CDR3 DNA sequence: TGTGCCAGCTCACCTAGCTATCCGGGAGGCGGAAACTACGAGCAGTACTTC. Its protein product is CASSPSYPGGGNYEQYF.

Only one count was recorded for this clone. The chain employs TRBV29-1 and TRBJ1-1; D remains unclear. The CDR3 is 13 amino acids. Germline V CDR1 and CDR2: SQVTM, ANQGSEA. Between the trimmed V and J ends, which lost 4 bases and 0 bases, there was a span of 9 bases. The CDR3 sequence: CSVALFVNTEAFF. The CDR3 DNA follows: TGCAGCGTTGCGTTATTTGTGAACACTGAAGCTTTCTTT.

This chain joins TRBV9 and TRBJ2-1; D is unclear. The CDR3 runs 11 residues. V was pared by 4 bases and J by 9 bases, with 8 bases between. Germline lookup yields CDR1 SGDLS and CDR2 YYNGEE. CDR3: CASSPSSEQFF. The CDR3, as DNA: TGTGCCAGCAGCCCGTCTAGTGAGCAGTTCTTC.

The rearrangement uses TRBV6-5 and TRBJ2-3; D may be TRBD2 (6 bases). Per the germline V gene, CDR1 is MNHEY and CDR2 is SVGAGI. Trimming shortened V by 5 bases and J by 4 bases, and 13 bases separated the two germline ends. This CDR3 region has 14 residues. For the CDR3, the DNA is TGTGCCAGCAGTCCGCCGGGGGTAGCAGATACGCAGTATTTT. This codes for CASSPPGVADTQYF.

The CDR3 loop reads CASSLRAGTDTQYF. Written as DNA, the CDR3 is TGTGCCAGCAGCTTGAGAGCGGGCACAGATACGCAGTATTTT. The chain has TRBV5-4 and TRBJ2-3; tentative D call: TRBD2 (5 bases). This CDR3 is built from 14 residues. Trimming cost V 1 base and J 1 base, with 7 bases left between them. CDR1 and CDR2 (germline): SGHNT, YYREEE (reference sequence).

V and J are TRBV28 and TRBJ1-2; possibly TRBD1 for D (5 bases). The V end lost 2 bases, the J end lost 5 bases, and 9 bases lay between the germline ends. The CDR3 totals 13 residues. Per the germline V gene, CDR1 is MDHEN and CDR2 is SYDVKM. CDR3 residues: CASSLIKGYGYTF. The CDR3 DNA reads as TGTGCCAGCAGTTTAATCAAGGGGTATGGCTACACCTTC.

CDR3 protein: CASKSRGAGASNQPQHF. CDR3 in DNA: TGTGCCAGCAAGAGCAGGGGTGCGGGTGCGAGCAATCAGCCCCAGCATTTT. The chain uses TRBV5-6 and TRBJ1-5; D possibly corresponds to TRBD1 (6 bases). The germline V gene has CDR1 SGHDT and CDR2 YYEEEE. This CDR3 has 17 amino acids. V gave up 6 bases and J gave up 1 base, with 20 bases separating them. The variable domain in full, with the rest retrieved from reference TRBV5-6 and TRBJ1-5, is DAGVTQSPTHLIKTRGQQVTLRCSPKSGHDTVSWYQQALGQGPQFIFQYYEEEERQRGNFPDRFSGHQFPNYSSELNVNALLLGDSALYLCASKSRGAGASNQPQHFGDGTRLSIL.

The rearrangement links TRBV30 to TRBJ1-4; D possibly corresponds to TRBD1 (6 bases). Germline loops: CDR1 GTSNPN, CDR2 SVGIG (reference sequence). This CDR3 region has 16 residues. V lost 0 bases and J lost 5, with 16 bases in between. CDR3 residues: CAWSVGRDTGNEKLFF. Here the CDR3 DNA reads TGTGCCTGGAGTGTCGGACGGGACACTGGGAATGAAAAACTGTTTTTT.

The CDR3 region has the DNA TGTGCCACCAGCAGATCAGGCATTCGACAGGCCTACGAGCAGTACTTC. Translation gives CATSRSGIRQAYEQYF. This chain uses TRBV15 with TRBJ2-7, with D perhaps matching TRBD1 (6 bases). V gave up 2 bases and J gave up 2 bases, with 16 bases separating them. The CDR3 has 16 residues. Germline lookup yields CDR1 LNHNV and CDR2 YYDKDF (reference sequence).

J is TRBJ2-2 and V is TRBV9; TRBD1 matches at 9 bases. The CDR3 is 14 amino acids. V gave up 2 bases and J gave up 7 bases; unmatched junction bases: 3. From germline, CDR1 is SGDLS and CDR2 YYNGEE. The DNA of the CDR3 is TGTGCCAGCAGCGTGGGACAGGGTGACGGGGAGCTGTTTTTT. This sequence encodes CASSVGQGDGELFF.

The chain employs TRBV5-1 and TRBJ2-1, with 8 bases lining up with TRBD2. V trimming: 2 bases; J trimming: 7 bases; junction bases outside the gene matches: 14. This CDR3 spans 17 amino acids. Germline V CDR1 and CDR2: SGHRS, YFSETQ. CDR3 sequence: CASSFQLAALGSNEQFF. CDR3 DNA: TGCGCCAGCAGCTTTCAACTAGCGGCCCTGGGGTCTAATGAGCAGTTCTTC.

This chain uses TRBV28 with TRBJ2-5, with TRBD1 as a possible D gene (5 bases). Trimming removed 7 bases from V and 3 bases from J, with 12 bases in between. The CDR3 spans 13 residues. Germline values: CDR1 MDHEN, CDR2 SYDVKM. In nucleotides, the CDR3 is TGTGCCAGCAAAGCAGGGAACGAAGAGACCCAGTACTTC. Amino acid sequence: CASKAGNEETQYF. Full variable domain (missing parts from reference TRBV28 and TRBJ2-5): DVKVTQSSRYLVKRTGEKVFLECVQDMDHENMFWYRQDPGLGLRLIYFSYDVKMKEKGDIPEGYSVSREKKERFSLILESASTNQTSMYLCASKAGNEETQYFGPGTRLLVL.

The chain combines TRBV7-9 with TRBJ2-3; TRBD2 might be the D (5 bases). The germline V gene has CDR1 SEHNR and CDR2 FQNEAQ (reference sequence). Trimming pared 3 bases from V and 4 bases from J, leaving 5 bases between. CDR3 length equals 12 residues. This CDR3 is CASSFGADTQYF. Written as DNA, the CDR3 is TGTGCCAGCAGCTTCGGGGCAGATACGCAGTATTTT.

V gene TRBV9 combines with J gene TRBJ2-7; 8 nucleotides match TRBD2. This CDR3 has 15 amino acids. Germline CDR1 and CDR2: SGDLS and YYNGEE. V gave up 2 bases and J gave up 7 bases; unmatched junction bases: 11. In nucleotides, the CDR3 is TGTGCCAGCAGCGTCGACCCCGGGAGGGCCTGGGAGCAGTACTTC. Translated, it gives CASSVDPGRAWEQYF.

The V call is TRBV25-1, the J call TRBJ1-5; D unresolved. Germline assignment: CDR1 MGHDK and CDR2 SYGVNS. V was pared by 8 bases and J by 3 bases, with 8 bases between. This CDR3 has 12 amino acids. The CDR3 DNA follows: TGTGCCAGCCCCCTCCCCAATCAGCCCCAGCATTTT. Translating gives CASPLPNQPQHF.